The 9 T cell receptor beta chains in this list originate from one sample, sequenced in a study of blood T cell repertoires in COVID-19. Only in-frame clones appear in the TCRdb table, and some are missing; sequencing was by immunoSEQ multiplex PCR. This table has under 200,000 clones, around 85% appearing once. The specimen was PBMCs or T cells enriched from blood (not recorded which). These receptor sequences come from a woman between 40 and 55 years old with acute COVID-19.

The rearrangement joins TRBV2 to TRBJ1-6; no reliable D call. V lost 4 bases to trimming and J lost 8 bases, with 12 bases between them. The length of the CDR3 is 14 residues. The V gene's germline CDR1 is SNHLY and CDR2 FYNNEI. This CDR3 reads CASSVTAGDSPLHF. CDR3 sequence (DNA): TGTGCCAGCAGTGTAACCGCGGGAGATTCACCCCTCCACTTT.

This clone was counted a few times. This rearrangement joins TRBV10-3 to TRBJ1-6; 9 positions match TRBD1. This CDR3 contains 15 residues. Germline CDR1 and CDR2: ENHRY and SYGVKD. V gave up 6 bases and J gave up 9 bases; unmatched junction bases: 9. This CDR3 reads CAISPTGGEGSPLHF. CDR3 in DNA: TGTGCCATCAGCCCTACAGGGGGCGAGGGTTCACCCCTCCACTTT.

This clone was counted once. The rearrangement joins TRBV7-9 to TRBJ1-1, with 8 bases lining up with TRBD1. The germline V gene has CDR1 SEHNR and CDR2 FQNEAQ (reference sequence). The CDR3 is made up of 11 amino acids. V shed 2 bases, J shed 10 bases, and the junction held 0 bases outside the gene matches. The CDR3 region is CASSLTGGAFF. CDR3 DNA: TGTGCCAGCAGCTTAACAGGGGGAGCTTTCTTT.

V and J are TRBV18 and TRBJ2-5, with 7 bases matching TRBD2. Germline V gene data show CDR1 as KGHSH and CDR2 as LQKENI. This CDR3 comprises 16 residues. V gave up 5 bases and J gave up 2 bases; unmatched junction bases: 11. CDR3: CASSTPSGGLQETQYF. In nucleotides, the CDR3 is TGTGCCAGCTCAACCCCTAGCGGCGGGCTTCAAGAGACCCAGTACTTC.

This clone appeared once. The genes are TRBV2 and TRBJ2-1; 7 positions agree with TRBD1. This CDR3 is 13 amino acids long. Germline CDR1 reads SNHLY; CDR2 reads FYNNEI. J gave up 4 bases and V 4 bases, and 1 base lay outside the gene matches. CDR3 sequence reads: CASSGDSYNEQFF. DNA of the CDR3: TGTGCCAGCAGTGGGGACAGTTACAATGAGCAGTTCTTC.

The chain employs TRBV2 and TRBJ2-1; D perhaps matches TRBD2 (5 bases). Germline CDR1 is SNHLY and CDR2 is FYNNEI. The ends were cut back, 6 bases at V and 2 bases at J, with 17 bases in the middle. The CDR3 has 16 amino acids. This chain's CDR3 is CASSAGRTPPYNEQFF. CDR3 bases: TGTGCCAGCAGCGCGGGTAGGACTCCTCCCTACAATGAGCAGTTCTTC. The full variable domain, its missing parts supplied by reference TRBV2 and TRBJ2-1, is EPEVTQTPSHQVTQMGQEVILRCVPISNHLYFYWYRQILGQKVEFLVSFYNNEISEKSEIFDDQFSVERPDGSNFTLKIRSTKLEDSAMYFCASSAGRTPPYNEQFFGPGTRLTVL.

This chain joins TRBV10-1 and TRBJ2-7; 8 positions agree with TRBD1. Germline lookup yields CDR1 WNHNN and CDR2 SYGVQD (reference sequence). V was pared by 8 bases and J by 3 bases, with 9 bases of the junction left unmatched. CDR3 length equals 14 residues. CDR3 amino acids: CASASGQGVYEQYV. The DNA of the CDR3 is TGCGCCAGCGCCTCAGGACAGGGAGTCTACGAGCAGTACGTC.

This clone was recorded once. The V and J genes are TRBV7-3 and TRBJ1-5, with no clear D. V dropped 2 bases and J dropped 2 bases, with 10 bases sitting between them. The CDR3 loop spans 15 amino acids. Germline CDR1 and CDR2: SGHTA and FQGTGA. CDR3 nucleotide sequence: TGTGCCAGCAGCTTACCGCGAAGCCGCAATCAGCCCCAGCATTTT. It is translated as CASSLPRSRNQPQHF.

The chain employs TRBV25-1 and TRBJ1-2; 7 nucleotides line up with TRBD1. After removal of 5 bases from V and 6 bases from J, the junction contained 3 bases not matched to a gene. Germline lookup yields CDR1 MGHDK and CDR2 SYGVNS. This CDR3 is built from 12 residues. The CDR3 sequence is CASSTGVDGYTF. The CDR3 DNA is TGTGCCAGCAGTACAGGGGTAGATGGCTACACCTTC.